This entry lists 24 T cell receptor beta chains sequenced from one sample in a study of T-cell reconstitution after alpha-beta-depleted transplantation in children. This sample's TCRbeta library carried unique molecular identifier barcodes. A single record per CDR3 protein comes from TCRdb applying MiXCR to the PCR reads. The sample lists under 300,000 distinct CDR3 sequences, 9.7% seen once, with around 5.1% in the top ten. Here the sequenced sample was PBMCs from the stem cell graft donor, taken from the stem cell graft. These receptors all stem from a human donor who donated a stem cell graft to a child with SCID.

J is TRBJ1-2 and V is TRBV18, with unresolved D. This CDR3 contains 14 residues. The V gene lost 0 bases and the J gene lost 5 bases, with 10 bases spanning the gap. Germline CDR1 and CDR2: KGHSH and LQKENI. The CDR3 loop reads CASSPPTSGYGYTF. CDR3 bases: TGTGCCAGCTCACCACCGACGAGTGGTTATGGCTACACCTTC.

In its sample, this clonotype was seen many times. The CDR3 DNA follows: TGTGCCAGCAGTTTAATGGGGGTCGACGAGCAGTACTTC. Encoded protein: CASSLMGVDEQYF. This chain joins TRBV12-3 or TRBV12-4 and TRBJ2-7; D may be TRBD1 or TRBD2 (5 bases each). This CDR3 has 13 residues. The germline V and J ends were trimmed by 2 bases and 5 bases, with 10 bases remaining between them.

This clonotype was counted many times. This chain joins TRBV18 and TRBJ1-2, with D maybe TRBD1 (5 bases). The ends were cut back, 3 bases at V and 4 bases at J, with 9 bases in the middle. The CDR3 has 13 amino acids. Germline assignment: CDR1 KGHSH and CDR2 LQKENI. The CDR3 sequence is CASSPQGFYGYTF. As DNA, the CDR3 is TGTGCCAGCTCACCTCAGGGATTCTATGGCTACACCTTC.

The table lists this clonotype with many counts. This chain uses TRBV5-1 with TRBJ1-2, with a tentative D call TRBD1 (5 bases). Per the germline V gene, CDR1 is SGHRS and CDR2 is YFSETQ. V lost 6 bases to trimming and J lost 2 bases, with 14 bases between them. This CDR3 contains 14 residues. In DNA, the CDR3 is TGCGCCAGCACGGTCTGGGGCCAGAACTATGGCTACACCTTC. The encoded protein is CASTVWGQNYGYTF.

This clonotype was found many times. This chain links TRBV6-1 with TRBJ1-1; 9 bases line up with TRBD1. The ends lost 7 bases at V and 8 bases at J; junction bases unmatched: 8. Germline V gene sequence: CDR1 MNHNS, CDR2 SASEGT. This CDR3 spans 13 amino acids. The CDR3 here is CASTEQGASEAFF. The CDR3 DNA reads as TGTGCCAGCACCGAACAGGGGGCCTCGGAAGCTTTCTTT.

The chain carries TRBV7-2 and TRBJ1-1, with D possibly being TRBD1 (5 bases). V lost 4 bases, J lost 1 base, and 10 bases lay in between. The V gene's germline CDR1 is SGHTA and CDR2 FQGNSA. The CDR3 covers 14 residues. CDR3 bases: TGTGCCAGCAGCTGGGGGGGGAGGAACACTGAAGCTTTCTTT. It is translated as CASSWGGRNTEAFF.

There are a few counts of this clonotype. The chain links TRBV29-1 to TRBJ2-5; 7 bases align to TRBD2. V was clipped by 4 bases and J by 1 base; unmatched bases: 6. In germline, CDR1 is SQVTM, CDR2 ANQGSEA. The CDR3 sequence is 14 residues long. CDR3 residues: CSVGWPGGQETQYF. CDR3 bases: TGCAGCGTTGGATGGCCGGGAGGCCAAGAGACCCAGTACTTC. The whole variable domain, filled in from reference TRBV29-1 and TRBJ2-5, reads SAVISQKPSRDICQRGTSLTIQCQVDSQVTMMFWYRQQPGQSLTLIATANQGSEATYESGFVIDKFPISRPNLTFSTLTVSNMSPEDSSIYLCSVGWPGGQETQYFGPGTRLLVL.

This clonotype was observed at least ten times. The J gene is TRBJ1-1, the V gene TRBV6-5; D call uncertain. V lost 0 bases to trimming and J lost 3 bases, with 14 bases between them. The CDR3 is made up of 16 amino acids. Germline CDR1 is MNHEY and CDR2 is SVGAGI. CDR3 in amino acids: CASSYSGMRVDTEAFF. CDR3 in DNA: TGTGCCAGCAGTTACTCCGGGATGAGGGTCGACACTGAAGCTTTCTTT.

There are many counts of this clonotype. The rearrangement uses TRBV7-7 and TRBJ2-2; 11 bases align to TRBD2. This CDR3 is 18 amino acids long. Germline CDR1 is SSHAT and CDR2 is FNYEAQ (reference sequence). V gave up 4 bases and J gave up 4 bases; unmatched junction bases: 11. The chain's CDR3 is CASSSQPGTSGGTGELFF. Here the CDR3 DNA reads TGTGCCAGCAGCTCCCAGCCAGGGACTAGCGGTGGCACCGGGGAGCTGTTTTTT.

This clonotype appeared many times. The rearrangement uses TRBV20-1 and TRBJ2-1, with no clear D. This CDR3 contains 14 residues. Looked up from germline, CDR1 is DFQATT and CDR2 is SNEGSKA (reference sequence). The ends were cut back, 5 bases at V and 5 bases at J, with 16 bases in the middle. CDR3 amino acids: CSAQRSGEHNEQFF. The DNA of the CDR3 is TGCAGTGCTCAGCGAAGTGGAGAACACAATGAGCAGTTCTTC.

This clonotype showed up many times. The chain recombines TRBV12-3 or TRBV12-4 with TRBJ2-7, with TRBD1 as a possible D gene (5 bases). Deletions cut 6 bases from V and 1 base from J, with 13 bases between. This CDR3 is 14 amino acids long. The CDR3: CASSEDGASYEQYF. The CDR3, as DNA: TGTGCCAGCAGCGAGGATGGGGCTTCCTACGAGCAGTACTTC.

This clonotype was counted at least ten times. The chain carries TRBV12-3 or TRBV12-4 and TRBJ2-3; 10 bases match TRBD2. The CDR3 consists of 16 residues. V shed 3 bases, J shed 2 bases, and the junction held 5 bases outside the gene matches. The CDR3: CASSFPSGGPTDTQYF. CDR3 DNA sequence: TGTGCCAGCAGTTTTCCTAGCGGGGGCCCCACAGATACGCAGTATTTT.

This clonotype showed up just a few times. This rearrangement joins TRBV30 to TRBJ1-1; a weak D match, TRBD1 (6 bases). Germline V lookup: CDR1 GTSNPN, CDR2 SVGIG (reference sequence). Trimming took off 0 bases at V and 0 bases at J, with 14 bases between the two ends. This CDR3 comprises 16 residues. The CDR3 DNA follows: TGTGCCTGGAGTGTGGGGGGCAGCCACATGAACACTGAAGCTTTCTTT. Amino acid sequence: CAWSVGGSHMNTEAFF.

This clonotype was seen ten or more times. V and J are TRBV5-1 and TRBJ2-1; D gene unclear. Germline V gene lookup returns CDR1 SGHRS and CDR2 YFSETQ. Deletions cut 1 base from V and 4 bases from J, with 6 bases between. This CDR3 has 13 residues. As DNA, the CDR3 is TGCGCCAGCAGCTTGCCCAGTTACAATGAGCAGTTCTTC. It codes for CASSLPSYNEQFF.

Many counts were recorded for this clonotype. The genes are TRBV5-1 and TRBJ2-4; 7 bases line up with TRBD1. Germline CDR1 is SGHRS and CDR2 is YFSETQ. V lost 4 bases to trimming and J lost 3 bases; unmatched junction nucleotides: 4. The CDR3 consists of 14 residues. CDR3 nucleotides: TGCGCCAGCAGCGGGGGACAGCTCAAAAACATTCAGTACTTC. It codes for CASSGGQLKNIQYF.

This clonotype was recorded a few times. This sequence joins TRBV28 and TRBJ2-5; either TRBD1 or TRBD2 may fit D (5 bases each). Trimming removed 6 bases from V and 4 bases from J, with 12 bases in between. CDR1 and CDR2 (germline): MDHEN, SYDVKM. CDR3 length: 13 amino acids. The chain's CDR3 is CASRSWGLETQYF. The CDR3 DNA sequence: TGTGCCAGCAGGTCGTGGGGGTTAGAGACCCAGTACTTC.

This clonotype showed up many times. This sequence joins TRBV11-2 and TRBJ2-2, with D perhaps given as TRBD1 or TRBD2 (6 bases each). CDR1 is SGHAT and CDR2 is FQNNGV in the germline V gene. This CDR3 region has 15 residues. Between the trimmed V and J ends, which lost 5 bases and 1 base, there was a span of 11 bases. The CDR3 sequence: CASSRGRLNTGELFF. The CDR3 DNA is TGTGCCAGCAGCCGGGGGCGGCTGAACACCGGGGAGCTGTTTTTT.

The sample holds many counts of this clonotype. The rearrangement links TRBV5-1 to TRBJ2-1, with 9 nucleotides matching TRBD1. Germline V lookup: CDR1 SGHRS, CDR2 YFSETQ. This CDR3 is 14 amino acids long. The ends lost 3 bases at V and 6 bases at J; junction bases unmatched: 4. This CDR3 is CASSSRTGANEQFF. In DNA, the CDR3 is TGCGCCAGCAGCTCAAGGACAGGGGCCAATGAGCAGTTCTTC.

This clonotype was recorded at least ten times. The V gene is TRBV7-3, the J gene TRBJ1-1; D not resolved. Germline V CDR1 and CDR2: SGHTA, FQGTGA. The CDR3 runs 13 residues. With 2 bases removed from V and 4 bases from J, the gap between germline ends came to 8 bases. This CDR3 reads CASSLVRSTEAFF. The CDR3 nucleotides read TGTGCCAGCAGCTTAGTCAGGAGCACTGAAGCTTTCTTT. Using reference TRBV7-3 and TRBJ1-1 for the parts outside the CDR3, the full variable domain is GAGVSQTPSNKVTEKGKYVELRCDPISGHTALYWYRQSLGQGPEFLIYFQGTGAADDSGLPNDRFFAVRPEGSVSTLKIQRTERGDSAVYLCASSLVRSTEAFFGQGTRLTVV.

This clonotype came up a few times. V gene TRBV12-3 or TRBV12-4 combines with J gene TRBJ1-5; no clear D gene. V was trimmed by 2 bases and J by 9 bases, leaving 17 bases between them. The CDR3 is 15 amino acids. In nucleotides, the CDR3 is TGTGCCAGCAGTTTATTTGGTAACCGTGCGGTGCCCCAGCATTTT. Amino acid sequence: CASSLFGNRAVPQHF.

This clonotype was seen repeatedly, ten times or more. The chain has TRBV5-1 and TRBJ2-3; D not resolved. The V end lost 0 bases, the J end lost 1 base, and 6 bases lay between the germline ends. CDR3 length equals 14 residues. Germline V gene data show CDR1 as SGHRS and CDR2 as YFSETQ. CDR3 residues: CASSLGLRTDTQYF. The CDR3 bases are TGCGCCAGCAGCTTGGGGCTACGCACAGATACGCAGTATTTT.

This clonotype appeared a few times. The DNA of the CDR3 is TGTGCCAGCAGCTTAGGGCAGGCTATGAACACTGAAGCTTTCTTT. Translated: CASSLGQAMNTEAFF. The chain recombines TRBV7-2 with TRBJ1-1, with no clear D. Germline V gene sequence: CDR1 SGHTA, CDR2 FQGNSA. The length of the CDR3 is 15 residues. V lost 1 base to trimming and J lost 0 bases, with 9 bases between them.

To note about this clonotype: The junction does not match germline at one end; this may be a read error. CDR3 protein: CASSMAPEGGYGYTF. The CDR3 coding sequence is TGTGCCAGCAGCATGGCTCCAGAAGGGGGCTATGGCTACACCTTC. This chain connects TRBV5-1 to TRBJ1-2, with a weak D call TRBD1 (6 bases). This CDR3 region has 15 residues. Looked up from germline, CDR1 is SGHRS and CDR2 is YFSETQ.

This clonotype has at least ten counts. The gene calls are TRBV7-2 and TRBJ2-3; the D gene is possibly TRBD2 (5 bases). The V and J ends lost 7 bases and 0 bases respectively, with 14 bases between them. CDR3 size: 15 residues. Germline CDR1 SGHTA, CDR2 FQGNSA. CDR3 bases: TGTGCCAGCACCTCAAGAGGGTCTAGCACAGATACGCAGTATTTT. Translating it yields CASTSRGSSTDTQYF.